The T cell receptor (beta chain) described here comes from a study of cytomegalovirus exposure and HLA in healthy donors. PCR used 60 Vbeta primers and 13 Jbeta primers. The repertoire was sequenced with immunoSEQ multiplex PCR; TCRdb's copy has only in-frame clones and lacks some. The sample lists about 160,000 clones; more than 70% were seen once. The germline V gene has CDR1 MNHNS and CDR2 SASEGT. The V gene end was trimmed by 1 base and the J gene end by 7 bases; junction bases not matched to a gene: 4. There are 14 residues in the CDR3. The chain carries TRBV6-1 and TRBJ1-5; 7 nucleotides line up with TRBD1. Sample: PBMCs. This TCR was sampled from a male donor in good health and CMV-seronegative. The DNA for the CDR3 is TGTGCCAGCAGTGAAGGACAGGGAGCCCAGCCCCAGCATTTT. Protein sequence: CASSEGQGAQPQHF.